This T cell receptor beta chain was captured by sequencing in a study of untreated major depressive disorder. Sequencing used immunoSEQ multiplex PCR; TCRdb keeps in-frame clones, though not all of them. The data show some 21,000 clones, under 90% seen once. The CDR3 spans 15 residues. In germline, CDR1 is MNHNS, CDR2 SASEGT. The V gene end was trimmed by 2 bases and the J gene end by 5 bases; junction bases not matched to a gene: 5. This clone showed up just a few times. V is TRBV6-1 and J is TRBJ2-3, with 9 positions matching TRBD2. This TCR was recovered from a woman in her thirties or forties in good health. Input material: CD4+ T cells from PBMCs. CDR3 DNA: TGTGCCAGCAGTGAATTAGCGGGAGAGAAAGATACGCAGTATTTT. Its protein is CASSELAGEKDTQYF.